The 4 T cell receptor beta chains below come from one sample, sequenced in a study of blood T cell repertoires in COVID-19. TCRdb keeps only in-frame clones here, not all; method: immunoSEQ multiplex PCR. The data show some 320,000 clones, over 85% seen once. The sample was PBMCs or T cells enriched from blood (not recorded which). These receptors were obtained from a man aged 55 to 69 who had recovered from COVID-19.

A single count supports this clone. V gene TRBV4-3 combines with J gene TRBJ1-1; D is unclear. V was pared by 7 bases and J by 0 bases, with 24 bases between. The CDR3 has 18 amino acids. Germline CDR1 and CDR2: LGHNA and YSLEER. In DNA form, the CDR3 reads TGCGCCAGCACCTCCAAGTCCTTCTCCCCGGGGATGAACACTGAAGCTTTCTTT. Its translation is CASTSKSFSPGMNTEAFF.

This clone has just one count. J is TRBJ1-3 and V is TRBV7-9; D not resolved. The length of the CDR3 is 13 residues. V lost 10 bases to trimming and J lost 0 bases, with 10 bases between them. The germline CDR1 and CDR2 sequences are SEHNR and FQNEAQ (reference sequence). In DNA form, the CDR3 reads TGTGCCATCGGAGGGTCCTCTGGAAACACCATATATTTT. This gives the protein CAIGGSSGNTIYF.

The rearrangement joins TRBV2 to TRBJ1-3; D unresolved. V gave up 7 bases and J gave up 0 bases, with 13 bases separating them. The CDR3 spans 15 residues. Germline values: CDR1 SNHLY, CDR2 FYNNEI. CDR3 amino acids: CASTVEAFSGNTIYF. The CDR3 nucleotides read TGTGCCAGCACTGTTGAAGCCTTCTCTGGAAACACCATATATTTT.

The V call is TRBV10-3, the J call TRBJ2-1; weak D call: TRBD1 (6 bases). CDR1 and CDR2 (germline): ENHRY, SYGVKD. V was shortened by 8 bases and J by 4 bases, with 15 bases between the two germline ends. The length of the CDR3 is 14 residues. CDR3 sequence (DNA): TGTGCCATCGGTAAAGGACAGACTTACAATGAGCAGTTCTTC. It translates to CAIGKGQTYNEQFF.